The 29 T cell receptor beta chains below come from one sample, sequenced in a study of blood T cell repertoires in COVID-19. Produced via immunoSEQ multiplex PCR; TCRdb's table is partial and in-frame only. Altogether a few hundred thousand clones are present, roughly 80% being singletons, with the ten largest covering 1.3%. Sequences were obtained from PBMCs or T cells enriched from blood (not recorded which). Receptors originate from a woman aged 35 to 49 with acute COVID-19.

The rearrangement links TRBV12-5 to TRBJ2-7; D gene unclear. CDR1 is LGHNT, CDR2 FRNRAP, per germline. Trimming cost V 8 bases and J 0 bases, with 11 bases left between them. The CDR3 is 13 residues long. This CDR3 is CASYLRSSYEQYF. In nucleotides, the CDR3 is TGTGCTAGTTATCTTCGTTCCTCCTACGAGCAGTACTTC.

The chain links TRBV19 to TRBJ2-3; 8 bases are a match to TRBD2. Germline trimming cut 7 bases from V and 1 base from J; bases unmatched to any gene: 10. The germline V gene encodes CDR1 LNHDA and CDR2 SQIVND (reference sequence). CDR3 size: 16 residues. The CDR3 DNA sequence: TGTGCCAGTACCGATGGGGGACTAGGGCGCACAGATACGCAGTATTTT. Translation: CASTDGGLGRTDTQYF.

The CDR3 bases are TGTGCCAGCGGCTTAGCGGACAATGAGCAGTTCTTC. This sequence encodes CASGLADNEQFF. V gene TRBV28 combines with J gene TRBJ2-1; perhaps TRBD2 as D (6 bases). Between the trimmed V and J ends, which lost 8 bases and 5 bases, there was a span of 10 bases. The CDR3 totals 12 residues. In germline, CDR1 is MDHEN, CDR2 SYDVKM.

This rearrangement joins TRBV28 to TRBJ2-1, with 12 bases lining up with TRBD2. The CDR3 covers 17 residues. CDR1 and CDR2 (germline): MDHEN, SYDVKM. V trimming: 11 bases; J trimming: 2 bases; junction bases outside the gene matches: 13. CDR3 sequence: CASRKWSSGGAYNEQFF. As DNA, the CDR3 is TGTGCCTCCCGTAAATGGTCTAGCGGGGGGGCCTACAATGAGCAGTTCTTC.

This rearrangement joins TRBV7-6 to TRBJ2-1, with 8 bases that match TRBD2. CDR3 length equals 13 residues. The germline V gene has CDR1 SGHVS and CDR2 FNYEAQ. The trim removed 5 bases at V and 5 bases at J, leaving 2 bases unmatched. CDR3 DNA sequence: TGTGCCAGCAGCGCGGGACTAGACAATGAGCAGTTCTTC. This encodes CASSAGLDNEQFF.

The V gene is TRBV11-2, the J gene TRBJ1-1; D is perhaps TRBD1 (6 bases). V gave up 5 bases and J gave up 1 base, with 20 bases separating them. CDR3 length equals 17 residues. In germline, CDR1 is SGHAT, CDR2 FQNNGV. The CDR3 is CASSPNRAATGNTEAFF. Here the CDR3 DNA reads TGTGCCAGCAGCCCGAACCGAGCAGCGACAGGGAACACTGAAGCTTTCTTT. The variable domain in full, with the rest retrieved from reference TRBV11-2 and TRBJ1-1, is EAGVAQSPRYKIIEKRQSVAFWCNPISGHATLYWYQQILGQGPKLLIQFQNNGVVDDSQLPKDRFSAERLKGVDSTLKIQPAKLEDSAVYLCASSPNRAATGNTEAFFGQGTRLTVV.

This chain joins TRBV11-2 and TRBJ2-7, with D tentatively TRBD2 (6 bases). V lost 3 bases, J lost 0 bases, and 15 bases lay in between. The germline V gene encodes CDR1 SGHAT and CDR2 FQNNGV. CDR3 length: 16 amino acids. The CDR3 sequence: CASSFGGGYTSYEQYF. The CDR3 DNA follows: TGTGCCAGCAGCTTCGGTGGGGGGTATACCTCCTACGAGCAGTACTTC.

The CDR3: CASSPDGEETQYF. CDR3 sequence (DNA): TGTGCCAGCAGCCCGGACGGGGAAGAGACCCAGTACTTC. The chain employs TRBV12-3 or TRBV12-4 and TRBJ2-5; TRBD2 might be the D (5 bases). The CDR3 consists of 13 residues. V dropped 6 bases and J dropped 3 bases, with 11 bases sitting between them.

This clone came up a few times. The V gene is TRBV14, the J gene TRBJ2-4; TRBD1 agrees at 8 bases. The germline V gene encodes CDR1 SGHDN and CDR2 FVKESK. After removal of 4 bases from V and 8 bases from J, the junction contained 4 bases not matched to a gene. This CDR3 comprises 13 residues. In DNA, the CDR3 is TGTGCCAGCAGCCGGGACAGGTCTCACATTCAGTACTTC. Residues: CASSRDRSHIQYF. Full variable domain (rest looked up from reference TRBV14 and TRBJ2-4): EAGVTQFPSHSVIEKGQTVTLRCDPISGHDNLYWYRRVMGKEIKFLLHFVKESKQDESGMPNNRFLAERTGGTYSTLKVQPAELEDSGVYFCASSRDRSHIQYFGAGTRLSVL.

The chain recombines TRBV7-2 with TRBJ1-1; the D gene is possibly TRBD1 (5 bases). The V end was cut by 5 bases, the J end by 2 bases, with 18 bases between. This CDR3 is 16 amino acids long. Germline CDR1 reads SGHTA; CDR2 reads FQGNSA. The CDR3 sequence: CASSPRVRASNTEAFF. The CDR3 nucleotides read TGTGCCAGCAGCCCCAGGGTTAGGGCAAGTAACACTGAAGCTTTCTTT.

This chain connects TRBV3-1 (or the pseudogene TRBV3-2) to TRBJ1-5, with 7 bases that match TRBD1. Looked up from germline, CDR1 is LGHDT and CDR2 is YNNKEL (reference sequence). V lost 4 bases to trimming and J lost 4 bases; unmatched junction nucleotides: 7. This CDR3 comprises 15 residues. The DNA for the CDR3 is TGTGCCAGCAGCCTAGGGACAGATATTAATCAGCCCCAGCATTTT. This codes for CASSLGTDINQPQHF.

The chain combines TRBV5-8 with TRBJ2-7; TRBD1 agrees at 7 bases. The CDR3 is 15 residues long. Germline assignment: CDR1 SGHTS and CDR2 YDEGEE. V lost 3 bases to trimming and J lost 0 bases; unmatched junction nucleotides: 6. The DNA of the CDR3 is TGTGCCAGCAGCTCGCCCGGGACAGCCTCCTACGAGCAGTACTTC. Protein sequence: CASSSPGTASYEQYF.

This sequence joins TRBV11-3 and TRBJ2-1; 12 bases align to TRBD2. V lost 1 base and J lost 6; bases outside the gene matches: 7. Per the germline V gene, CDR1 is SGHNT and CDR2 is YENEEA. The CDR3 covers 17 residues. The CDR3 spells CASSLALTSGSLNEQFF. DNA of the CDR3: TGTGCCAGCAGCTTAGCTCTGACTAGCGGGAGTCTCAATGAGCAGTTCTTC.

CDR3: CASSAEGQGHYGYTF. The CDR3 region has the DNA TGTGCCAGCAGCGCCGAGGGACAGGGCCACTATGGCTACACCTTC. The J gene is TRBJ1-2, the V gene TRBV6-5; 9 bases fit TRBD1. The V and J ends lost 6 bases and 3 bases, in that order; junction bases with no gene match: 8. The CDR3 sequence is 15 residues long. Germline-derived CDR1 and CDR2 are MNHEY and SVGAGI.

The rearrangement joins TRBV25-1 to TRBJ2-1, with D perhaps TRBD1 (6 bases). V was trimmed by 3 bases and J by 2 bases, leaving 14 bases between them. CDR3 length equals 16 residues. CDR1 and CDR2 from the germline V gene are MGHDK and SYGVNS. The CDR3 DNA sequence: TGTGCCAGCAGTGATGACCCAGGGGTTACCTACAATGAGCAGTTCTTC. Translation: CASSDDPGVTYNEQFF.

J is TRBJ2-7 and V is TRBV29-1; D is perhaps TRBD1 (7 bases). Germline-derived CDR1 and CDR2 are SQVTM and ANQGSEA. The CDR3 contains 12 residues. CDR3 in amino acids: CSFQGGSYEQYF. The CDR3 DNA sequence: TGCAGTTTTCAGGGGGGATCCTACGAGCAGTACTTC.

J is TRBJ2-1 and V is TRBV7-3; D call uncertain. Germline lookup yields CDR1 SGHTA and CDR2 FQGTGA. Trimming cost V 2 bases and J 1 base, with 3 bases left between them. The CDR3 length is 13 residues. This CDR3 reads CASSLQSYNEQFF. In DNA, the CDR3 is TGTGCCAGCAGCTTACAATCCTACAATGAGCAGTTCTTC.

The V and J genes are TRBV27 and TRBJ1-1; TRBD1 is a possible D gene (6 bases). CDR1 is MNHEY and CDR2 is SMNVEV in the germline V gene (reference sequence). The CDR3 sequence is 13 residues long. V lost 7 bases and J 2 bases, leaving 11 bases between the germline ends. The CDR3 is CASTGQYNTEAFF. The CDR3 bases are TGTGCCAGCACCGGACAGTATAACACTGAAGCTTTCTTT.

This clone was seen a few times. This chain links TRBV19 with TRBJ1-2, with D perhaps TRBD1 (5 bases). V lost 4 bases and J 0 bases, leaving 18 bases between the germline ends. The CDR3 contains 17 residues. From germline, CDR1 is LNHDA and CDR2 SQIVND (reference sequence). This CDR3 reads CASSNGQGRTANYGYTF. The CDR3 DNA reads TGTGCCAGTAGTAACGGCCAGGGAAGGACCGCTAACTATGGCTACACCTTC. The full variable domain, rest sourced from reference TRBV19 and TRBJ1-2, is DGGITQSPKYLFRKEGQNVTLSCEQNLNHDAMYWYRQDPGQGLRLIYYSQIVNDFQKGDIAEGYSVSREKKESFPLTVTSAQKNPTAFYLCASSNGQGRTANYGYTFGSGTRLTVV.

The CDR3 region is CASSSSQGSNQPQHF. DNA for the CDR3: TGTGCCAGCAGTTCCTCCCAGGGGTCCAATCAGCCCCAGCATTTT. The V gene is TRBV28, the J gene TRBJ1-5; D may be TRBD1 (6 bases). In germline, CDR1 is MDHEN, CDR2 SYDVKM. Trimming cost V 4 bases and J 3 bases, with 13 bases left between them. This CDR3 has 15 amino acids. The whole variable domain, filled in from reference TRBV28 and TRBJ1-5, reads DVKVTQSSRYLVKRTGEKVFLECVQDMDHENMFWYRQDPGLGLRLIYFSYDVKMKEKGDIPEGYSVSREKKERFSLILESASTNQTSMYLCASSSSQGSNQPQHFGDGTRLSIL.

V and J are TRBV11-2 and TRBJ1-1; no reliable D call. Germline CDR1 and CDR2: SGHAT and FQNNGV. This CDR3 contains 13 residues. Trimming pared 1 base from V and 5 bases from J, leaving 8 bases between. The CDR3: CASSLGAGTEAFF. DNA for the CDR3: TGTGCCAGCAGCTTAGGTGCGGGGACTGAAGCTTTCTTT. The full variable domain, with the rest looked up from reference TRBV11-2 and TRBJ1-1, is EAGVAQSPRYKIIEKRQSVAFWCNPISGHATLYWYQQILGQGPKLLIQFQNNGVVDDSQLPKDRFSAERLKGVDSTLKIQPAKLEDSAVYLCASSLGAGTEAFFGQGTRLTVV.

The V gene is TRBV11-2, the J gene TRBJ2-4, with a tentative D call TRBD1 (6 bases). CDR3 length equals 12 residues. V was trimmed by 5 bases and J by 8 bases, leaving 10 bases between them. CDR1 SGHAT and CDR2 FQNNGV come from the germline V gene. The CDR3 here is CASSEQGDIQYF. The CDR3, as DNA: TGTGCCAGCAGCGAACAGGGAGACATTCAGTACTTC. The variable domain in full, completed from reference TRBV11-2 and TRBJ2-4, reads EAGVAQSPRYKIIEKRQSVAFWCNPISGHATLYWYQQILGQGPKLLIQFQNNGVVDDSQLPKDRFSAERLKGVDSTLKIQPAKLEDSAVYLCASSEQGDIQYFGAGTRLSVL.

The CDR3 DNA reads TGTGCCAGCAAGACAGGGTCGCCCGGGGAGCTGTTTTTT. This gives the protein CASKTGSPGELFF. The chain couples TRBV6-5 to TRBJ2-2; TRBD1 matches 7 bases. Germline values: CDR1 MNHEY, CDR2 SVGAGI. The CDR3 is 13 amino acids. V was clipped by 7 bases and J by 6 bases; unmatched bases: 5.

The chain employs TRBV4-2 and TRBJ1-1; 9 nucleotides line up with TRBD1. Per the germline V gene, CDR1 is LGHNA and CDR2 is YNFKEQ. The CDR3 totals 17 residues. J lost 0 bases, V lost 0 bases, and 5 bases had no gene match. The chain's CDR3 is CASSQDSRTGVNTEAFF. The CDR3, as DNA: TGTGCCAGCAGCCAAGATTCTCGGACAGGGGTGAACACTGAAGCTTTCTTT.

The genes are TRBV15 and TRBJ2-1; D is undetermined. Germline V gene data show CDR1 as LNHNV and CDR2 as YYDKDF (reference sequence). V was trimmed by 3 bases and J by 6 bases, leaving 6 bases between them. CDR3 length: 12 residues. The CDR3 nucleotides are TGTGCCACCAGCAGGGCTCCCAATGAGCAGTTCTTC. Translated: CATSRAPNEQFF.

This clone was seen only a few times. The V gene is TRBV4-1, the J gene TRBJ1-5; D is perhaps TRBD1 (6 bases). This CDR3 has 14 amino acids. The V gene's germline CDR1 is MGHRA and CDR2 YSYEKL. V was shortened by 2 bases and J by 4 bases, with 9 bases between the two germline ends. CDR3 residues: CASSQTGPNQPQHF. The CDR3 nucleotides are TGCGCCAGCAGCCAAACAGGGCCAAATCAGCCCCAGCATTTT.

The chain recombines TRBV18 with TRBJ2-7; TRBD2 agrees at 11 bases. From germline, CDR1 is KGHSH and CDR2 LQKENI. This CDR3 region has 17 residues. J lost 5 bases, V lost 0 bases, and 9 bases had no gene match. The CDR3 reads CASSPPTSGSLTNEQYF. The CDR3 coding sequence is TGTGCCAGCTCACCACCAACTAGCGGGAGTTTGACGAACGAGCAGTACTTC.

This clone was seen a single time. The V call is TRBV6-1, the J call TRBJ2-2; a possible D gene is TRBD1 (6 bases). This CDR3 is built from 15 residues. Trimming removed 6 bases from V and 3 bases from J, with 14 bases in between. Germline-derived CDR1 and CDR2 are MNHNS and SASEGT. CDR3 DNA: TGTGCCAGCAGCCGAGGGGGATCGGACACCGGGGAGCTGTTTTTT. It encodes CASSRGGSDTGELFF.

This clone was detected once. J is TRBJ1-6 and V is TRBV6-5; maybe TRBD1 (6 bases). V was trimmed by 7 bases and J by 7 bases, leaving 11 bases between them. This CDR3 is 13 amino acids long. CDR1 is MNHEY, CDR2 SVGAGI, per germline. DNA of the CDR3: TGTGCCAGCACCCAAGGGACAAATTCACCCCTCCACTTT. It encodes CASTQGTNSPLHF.